This T cell receptor beta chain was obtained from a study of cytomegalovirus exposure and HLA in healthy donors. Primers for the PCR totalled 60 Vbeta and 13 Jbeta. Assay used: immunoSEQ multiplex PCR; TCRdb lists only in-frame clones, some missing. The data show about 130,000 clones, with 75% to 90% seen just once and 7% to 9.5% held by the top ten. V was shortened by 5 bases and J by 3 bases, with 18 bases between the two germline ends. The CDR3 sequence is 15 residues long. CDR1 is SGHRS and CDR2 is YFSETQ in the germline V gene. Donors sampled were nominally healthy, though unrecorded immune exposures were likely. Notes on this clone: Its antigen is undetermined.

General observations from the study: TCR beta V- and J-gene trimming, according to a later analysis, was linked to a missense DCLRE1C variant. Cytomegalovirus association was listed for about 160 TCR beta chains. Follow-up analysis seemed to connect common viral pathogens with several of the most significant clusters identified.

The receptor's source is a man aged 30 to 39 in good health and CMV-seropositive. The J gene is TRBJ2-7, the V gene TRBV5-1; tentative D call: TRBD2 (6 bases). Input material: PBMCs. The CDR3 nucleotides read TGCGCCAGCAGTTCATCGGGGACGCGGGGCTACGAGCAGTACTTC. Translated, it gives CASSSSGTRGYEQYF. Variable domain in full (rest from reference TRBV5-1 and TRBJ2-7): KAGVTQTPRYLIKTRGQQVTLSCSPISGHRSVSWYQQTPGQGLQFLFEYFSETQRNKGNFPGRFSGRQFSNSRSEMNVSTLELGDSALYLCASSSSGTRGYEQYFGPGTRLTVT.